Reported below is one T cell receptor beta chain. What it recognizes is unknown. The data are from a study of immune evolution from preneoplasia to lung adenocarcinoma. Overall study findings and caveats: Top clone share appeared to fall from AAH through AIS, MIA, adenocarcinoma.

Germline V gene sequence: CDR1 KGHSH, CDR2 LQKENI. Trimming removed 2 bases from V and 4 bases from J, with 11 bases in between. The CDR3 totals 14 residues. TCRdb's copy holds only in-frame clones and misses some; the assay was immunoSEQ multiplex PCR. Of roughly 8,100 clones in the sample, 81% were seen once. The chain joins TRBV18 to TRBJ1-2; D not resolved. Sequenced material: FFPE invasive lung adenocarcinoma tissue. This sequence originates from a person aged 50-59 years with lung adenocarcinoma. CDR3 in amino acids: CASSPGRRIYGYTF. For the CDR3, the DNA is TGTGCCAGCTCACCAGGACGAAGAATCTATGGCTACACCTTC.